A single sample is the source of the 32 T cell receptor beta chains below, sequenced in a study of T cell responses to AZD1222 COVID-19 vaccine. Clones were read by immunoSEQ multiplex PCR, and TCRdb kept only the in-frame ones, dropping some. The data contain 140,000 to 150,000 clones, 80% to 90% of them singletons. The source material was peripheral blood, sampled on day 0 of AZD1222 vaccination. All receptors derive from an adult in good health.

V and J are TRBV7-3 and TRBJ1-2; no clear D gene. The V end was cut by 1 base, the J end by 8 bases, with 5 bases between. Germline V CDR1 and CDR2: SGHTA, FQGTGA. The CDR3 is 11 residues long. CDR3 sequence reads: CASSLIGGYTF. The CDR3 DNA reads TGTGCCAGCAGCTTAATAGGAGGCTACACCTTC.

This chain joins TRBV6-5 and TRBJ1-1; D gene ambiguous. The length of the CDR3 is 15 residues. The V and J ends lost 4 bases and 1 base respectively, with 13 bases between them. Germline CDR1 and CDR2: MNHEY and SVGAGI. In DNA form, the CDR3 reads TGTGCCAGCAGTTCTTTAGGCAGATCGAACACTGAAGCTTTCTTT. Its translation: CASSSLGRSNTEAFF.

CDR3 amino acids: CASSPPILAGATGELFF. In DNA form, the CDR3 reads TGTGCCAGCTCACCACCGATCTTAGCGGGAGCTACCGGGGAGCTGTTTTTT. The chain couples TRBV18 to TRBJ2-2, with 9 bases identical to TRBD2. Germline V lookup: CDR1 KGHSH, CDR2 LQKENI. The trim removed 0 bases at V and 5 bases at J, leaving 7 bases unmatched. The CDR3 has 17 amino acids.

The chain employs TRBV3-1 (or the pseudogene TRBV3-2) and TRBJ2-6; D is unclear. There are 14 residues in the CDR3. Trimming took off 3 bases at V and 2 bases at J, with 5 bases between the two ends. The germline V gene encodes CDR1 LGHDT and CDR2 YNNKEL (reference sequence). In DNA, the CDR3 is TGTGCCAGCAGCCATACGGCTGGGGCCAACGTCCTGACTTTC. Protein: CASSHTAGANVLTF.

This chain links TRBV7-3 with TRBJ1-1; the D is unclear. From germline, CDR1 is SGHTA and CDR2 FQGTGA. Trimming cost V 6 bases and J 0 bases, with 8 bases left between them. This CDR3 is 13 amino acids long. The CDR3 region is CASRRTVNTEAFF. CDR3 nucleotides: TGTGCCAGCAGACGGACGGTGAACACTGAAGCTTTCTTT.

The chain is built from TRBV4-3 and TRBJ2-7; D is undetermined. The germline CDR1 and CDR2 sequences are LGHNA and YSLEER. V was pared by 0 bases and J by 1 base, with 13 bases between. CDR3 length: 16 amino acids. The CDR3 region has the DNA TGCGCCAGCAGCCAAGACCGAGCAGGCTCTTCCTACGAGCAGTACTTC. It yields the protein CASSQDRAGSSYEQYF.

The chain couples TRBV7-9 to TRBJ2-1, with 11 bases aligning to TRBD2. The V and J ends lost 4 bases and 5 bases, in that order; junction bases with no gene match: 10. Germline V gene lookup returns CDR1 SEHNR and CDR2 FQNEAQ (reference sequence). The CDR3 consists of 17 residues. The CDR3 sequence: CASSSGRTSGSDNEQFF. The CDR3 coding sequence is TGTGCCAGCAGCTCCGGCAGGACTAGCGGGTCTGACAATGAGCAGTTCTTC.

This clone was recorded once. The rearrangement joins TRBV7-2 to TRBJ2-7, with no clear D. The CDR3 runs 15 residues. V was pared by 1 base and J by 0 bases, with 10 bases between. Germline-derived CDR1 and CDR2 are SGHTA and FQGNSA. The CDR3 region has the DNA TGTGCCAGCAGCTTAGAAGGACGGACCTCCTACGAGCAGTACTTC. The encoded protein is CASSLEGRTSYEQYF.

The CDR3, as DNA: TGTGCCACCAGTGTAGCGGGAGGGGAAGGTTCCTACAATGAGCAGTTCTTC. This codes for CATSVAGGEGSYNEQFF. The V gene is TRBV24-1, the J gene TRBJ2-1; 11 bases are a match to TRBD2. CDR1 and CDR2 (germline): KGHDR, SFDVKD. CDR3 size: 17 residues. V was pared by 5 bases and J by 1 base, with 6 bases of the junction left unmatched.

The J gene is TRBJ2-7, the V gene TRBV24-1; 8 bases match TRBD1. CDR3 length: 16 amino acids. V gave up 4 bases and J gave up 2 bases; unmatched junction bases: 9. Germline V gene lookup returns CDR1 KGHDR and CDR2 SFDVKD. The CDR3 spells CATSDKSTGVAYEQYF. In nucleotides, the CDR3 is TGTGCCACCAGTGACAAATCGACAGGGGTAGCCTACGAGCAGTACTTC.

This chain links TRBV28 with TRBJ1-2; TRBD1 aligns across 8 bases. CDR1 and CDR2 (germline): MDHEN, SYDVKM. The length of the CDR3 is 14 residues. Losses at the gene ends were 5 bases for V and 1 base for J; bases not matched to a gene: 3. The CDR3 DNA sequence: TGTGCCAGCAGTCAGGGGGCGGGTAACTATGGCTACACCTTC. Encoded protein: CASSQGAGNYGYTF.

This chain joins TRBV2 and TRBJ2-3; D could derive from TRBD1 or TRBD2 (5 bases each). V lost 11 bases to trimming and J lost 4 bases, with 19 bases between them. Germline assignment: CDR1 SNHLY and CDR2 FYNNEI. CDR3 size: 14 residues. This chain's CDR3 is CAPGRPELADTQYF. The CDR3 DNA is TGTGCCCCGGGACGACCGGAATTGGCAGATACGCAGTATTTT.

The DNA of the CDR3 is TGCGCCAGCAGCCAGGACCGCCTTGGGGCTGAAGCTTTCTTT. It yields the protein CASSQDRLGAEAFF. The genes are TRBV5-1 and TRBJ1-1; unclear D gene. V was clipped by 4 bases and J by 6 bases, with 16 bases between them. The CDR3 has 14 amino acids. Germline CDR1 SGHRS, CDR2 YFSETQ.

The rearrangement uses TRBV6-6 and TRBJ1-2; D gene ambiguous. This CDR3 has 13 residues. Per the germline V gene, CDR1 is MNHNY and CDR2 is SVGAGI (reference sequence). Trimming stripped 4 bases from V and 4 bases from J, with 10 bases between. The CDR3 here is CASSLGDFYGYTF. In DNA form, the CDR3 reads TGTGCCAGCAGTTTGGGAGACTTCTATGGCTACACCTTC.

The chain has TRBV28 and TRBJ2-7; no clear D gene. Germline CDR1 is MDHEN and CDR2 is SYDVKM. The CDR3 has 15 residues. V was pared by 3 bases and J by 0 bases, with 12 bases between. The CDR3 nucleotides are TGTGCCAGCAGTTTTTTTTCACTGAGCTCCTACGAGCAGTACTTC. Its protein is CASSFFSLSSYEQYF.

The chain uses TRBV11-2 and TRBJ2-6; 10 nucleotides match TRBD1. The CDR3 has 18 amino acids. The trim removed 6 bases at V and 0 bases at J, leaving 8 bases unmatched. The germline V gene encodes CDR1 SGHAT and CDR2 FQNNGV. The CDR3 DNA reads TGTGCCAGCAGTTTCCGACAGGGGGCGTTCTCTGGGGCCAACGTCCTGACTTTC. Its protein product is CASSFRQGAFSGANVLTF.

V is TRBV5-4 and J is TRBJ1-1; D not certain. Germline CDR1 reads SGHNT; CDR2 reads YYREEE (reference sequence). The CDR3 has 15 residues. Trimming stripped 2 bases from V and 4 bases from J, with 15 bases between. Here the CDR3 reads CASSLWRSVGTEAFF. CDR3 sequence (DNA): TGTGCCAGCAGCTTATGGCGGTCCGTCGGCACTGAAGCTTTCTTT.

This clone was detected once. This sequence joins TRBV11-2 and TRBJ2-3, with TRBD1 identical over 7 bases. The length of the CDR3 is 13 residues. CDR1 is SGHAT and CDR2 is FQNNGV in the germline V gene. After removal of 9 bases from V and 3 bases from J, the junction contained 6 bases not matched to a gene. CDR3 sequence (DNA): TGTGCCAGTGGGGCAGGGGGAACAGATACGCAGTATTTT. Residues: CASGAGGTDTQYF.

This clone was seen a single time. The chain employs TRBV9 and TRBJ2-2, with TRBD2 identical over 10 bases. Germline CDR1 reads SGDLS; CDR2 reads YYNGEE. The CDR3 loop spans 18 amino acids. V shed 1 base, J shed 3 bases, and the junction held 9 bases outside the gene matches. CDR3 sequence: CASSVNSGRATDTGELFF. As DNA, the CDR3 is TGTGCCAGCAGCGTAAACAGCGGGAGGGCCACGGACACCGGGGAGCTGTTTTTT.

This chain links TRBV5-4 with TRBJ2-7, with TRBD2 as a possible D gene (6 bases). Trimming shortened V by 0 bases and J by 0 bases, and 10 bases separated the two germline ends. In germline, CDR1 is SGHNT, CDR2 YYREEE (reference sequence). This CDR3 spans 15 amino acids. DNA for the CDR3: TGTGCCAGCAGCTTGGGGACTACTGTCTCCTACGAGCAGTACTTC. As protein: CASSLGTTVSYEQYF.

In its sample, this clone was seen a few times. Other DNA sequences within the sample encode an identical CDR3. V and J are TRBV27 and TRBJ1-3; D might be TRBD1 (6 bases). The V gene lost 6 bases and the J gene lost 3 bases, with 12 bases spanning the gap. The germline V gene encodes CDR1 MNHEY and CDR2 SMNVEV (reference sequence). The CDR3 is 14 amino acids. CDR3 bases: TGTGCCAGCAGATTGACAGGCAGTGGAAACACCATATATTTT. Protein sequence: CASRLTGSGNTIYF.

The rearrangement links TRBV11-2 to TRBJ1-2, with D hard to call. Germline CDR1 and CDR2: SGHAT and FQNNGV. V lost 2 bases and J lost 1, with 20 bases in between. This CDR3 contains 18 residues. CDR3 in amino acids: CASSLLGGLGRGNYGYTF. Here the CDR3 DNA reads TGTGCCAGCAGCTTATTAGGCGGGCTGGGCCGAGGTAACTATGGCTACACCTTC.

Only a few counts were recorded for this clone. The V gene is TRBV6-4, the J gene TRBJ1-2; 8 bases are a match to TRBD1. Looked up from germline, CDR1 is MRHNA and CDR2 is SNTAGT. The CDR3 sequence is 15 residues long. V shed 4 bases and J 6 bases; nucleotides not matched to a gene: 10. CDR3 residues: CASSADGTGTHGYTF. The CDR3 region has the DNA TGTGCCAGCAGTGCTGATGGGACAGGAACCCATGGCTACACCTTC.

Only one count was recorded for this clone. This chain connects TRBV25-1 to TRBJ2-3; 10 bases line up with TRBD1. The ends lost 6 bases at V and 1 base at J; junction bases unmatched: 4. This CDR3 comprises 15 residues. Looked up from germline, CDR1 is MGHDK and CDR2 is SYGVNS. The CDR3 loop reads CASRGGTGGTDTQYF. CDR3 DNA sequence: TGTGCCAGCAGGGGGGGGACAGGGGGCACAGATACGCAGTATTTT.

This chain uses TRBV7-2 with TRBJ2-7, with a tentative D call TRBD1 (6 bases). The CDR3 runs to 14 residues. Deletions cut 5 bases from V and 0 bases from J, with 11 bases between. Per the germline V gene, CDR1 is SGHTA and CDR2 is FQGNSA. CDR3 amino acids: CASSNNRVSYEQYF. The CDR3 DNA reads as TGTGCCAGCAGCAACAACAGGGTCTCCTACGAGCAGTACTTC.

This clone was observed a few times. The rearrangement uses TRBV19 and TRBJ2-3, with 7 bases matching TRBD1. This CDR3 contains 15 residues. Germline assignment: CDR1 LNHDA and CDR2 SQIVND (reference sequence). The ends lost 5 bases at V and 0 bases at J; junction bases unmatched: 5. The CDR3 is CASSLQTGSTDTQYF. For the CDR3, the DNA is TGTGCCAGTAGTCTACAGACAGGGAGCACAGATACGCAGTATTTT.

V and J are TRBV28 and TRBJ2-3, with TRBD2 identical over 9 bases. This CDR3 is built from 15 residues. The V and J ends lost 5 bases and 4 bases, in that order; junction bases with no gene match: 7. Germline-derived CDR1 and CDR2 are MDHEN and SYDVKM. The CDR3 sequence: CASSVAGVVADTQYF. DNA of the CDR3: TGTGCCAGCAGTGTAGCGGGAGTGGTAGCAGATACGCAGTATTTT.

The J gene is TRBJ2-1, the V gene TRBV7-8; 8 bases line up with TRBD2. V trimming: 3 bases; J trimming: 8 bases; junction bases outside the gene matches: 9. The germline V gene has CDR1 SGHVS and CDR2 FQNEAQ. The CDR3 loop spans 15 amino acids. The CDR3 is CASSLHGTGGDEQFF. The CDR3 DNA reads TGTGCCAGCAGCTTGCACGGGACCGGGGGGGATGAGCAGTTCTTC.

The V and J genes are TRBV6-2 or TRBV6-3 and TRBJ2-7, with D unresolved. Germline loops: CDR1 MNHEY, CDR2 SVGEGT. The V end was cut by 6 bases, the J end by 3 bases, with 21 bases between. The CDR3 is made up of 16 amino acids. The chain's CDR3 is CASSHAPYGTNYEQYF. The CDR3 region has the DNA TGTGCCAGCAGCCATGCCCCCTACGGTACAAACTACGAGCAGTACTTC.

V usage is TRBV5-1 and J usage is TRBJ2-5; TRBD1 matches at 7 bases. There are 14 residues in the CDR3. V lost 0 bases, J lost 5 bases, and 4 bases stayed unmatched. Germline V gives CDR1 SGHRS, CDR2 YFSETQ. CDR3 sequence: CASSLGGGAETQYF. The CDR3 bases are TGCGCCAGCAGCTTGGGAGGGGGCGCGGAGACCCAGTACTTC. Full variable domain (outside the CDR3, taken from reference TRBV5-1 and TRBJ2-5): KAGVTQTPRYLIKTRGQQVTLSCSPISGHRSVSWYQQTPGQGLQFLFEYFSETQRNKGNFPGRFSGRQFSNSRSEMNVSTLELGDSALYLCASSLGGGAETQYFGPGTRLLVL.

This clone was observed a single time. The chain is built from TRBV13 and TRBJ2-7; D is perhaps TRBD1 or TRBD2 (5 bases each). The CDR3 is 15 residues long. The germline gives CDR1 PRHDT, CDR2 FYEKMQ (reference sequence). Trimming removed 5 bases from V and 7 bases from J, with 21 bases in between. CDR3 DNA sequence: TGTGCCAGCAGCCGAAACCACGGGGAAGGGGTTGAGCAGTACTTC. Protein product: CASSRNHGEGVEQYF.

V usage is TRBV10-1 and J usage is TRBJ2-1; 7 positions agree with TRBD1. This CDR3 is built from 17 residues. From germline, CDR1 is WNHNN and CDR2 SYGVQD (reference sequence). V lost 3 bases, J lost 5 bases, and 13 bases stayed unmatched. CDR3 loop: CASSDSWGRGMHNEQFF. In DNA form, the CDR3 reads TGCGCCAGCAGTGACTCTTGGGGCAGGGGGATGCACAATGAGCAGTTCTTC.